This entry lists 14 T cell receptor beta chains sequenced from one sample in a study of cytomegalovirus exposure and HLA in healthy donors. Primers: 60 Vbeta forward and 13 Jbeta reverse. Assay used: immunoSEQ multiplex PCR; TCRdb lists only in-frame clones, some missing. The sample table includes 150,000 or so clones. The specimen sequenced was PBMCs. The receptors come from a woman aged 45 to 65 in good health and CMV-seronegative.

V is TRBV5-1 and J is TRBJ1-6; possibly TRBD1 for D (5 bases). Trimming took off 2 bases at V and 7 bases at J, with 13 bases between the two ends. The CDR3 sequence is 15 residues long. Germline lookup yields CDR1 SGHRS and CDR2 YFSETQ. The CDR3 loop reads CASSFSPRGNSPLHF. CDR3 DNA sequence: TGCGCCAGCAGCTTTTCTCCCCGGGGGAATTCACCCCTCCACTTT.

V gene TRBV5-1 combines with J gene TRBJ2-2; D call uncertain. Trimming stripped 0 bases from V and 7 bases from J, with 10 bases between. Germline V lookup: CDR1 SGHRS, CDR2 YFSETQ. CDR3 size: 14 residues. DNA for the CDR3: TGCGCCAGCAGCTTGGGAGACTTCGACGGGGAGCTGTTTTTT. Translating gives CASSLGDFDGELFF.

Concerning this clone itself: Other DNA sequences of this sample code for an identical CDR3. The chain recombines TRBV7-2 with TRBJ1-6; no firm D call. V was shortened by 3 bases and J by 9 bases, with 6 bases between the two germline ends. The CDR3 loop spans 12 amino acids. Germline CDR1 reads SGHTA; CDR2 reads FQGNSA. CDR3 protein: CASSFRSSPLHF. The CDR3 nucleotides are TGTGCCAGCAGCTTTCGGTCTTCACCCCTCCACTTT.

This sequence joins TRBV5-8 and TRBJ1-6; D uncertain. Germline V gene sequence: CDR1 SGHTS, CDR2 YDEGEE. The CDR3 runs to 17 residues. V lost 4 bases, J lost 13 bases, and 27 bases lay in between. CDR3 bases: TGTGCCAGCAGCCCGGCCGAGGTTTGGCAGTACATCTCCCCCCTCCACTTT. Protein product: CASSPAEVWQYISPLHF.

The CDR3 here is CASSLGGANEQYF. The CDR3 region has the DNA TGTGCCAGCAGCCTAGGGGGGGCGAACGAGCAGTACTTC. The rearrangement links TRBV5-4 to TRBJ2-7; TRBD2 is a possible D gene (7 bases). This CDR3 is 13 amino acids long. Trimming took off 4 bases at V and 5 bases at J, with 13 bases between the two ends. Per germline, CDR1 SGHNT and CDR2 YYREEE (reference sequence).

The chain is built from TRBV7-9 and TRBJ2-1, with TRBD2 matching 9 bases. Germline V gene data show CDR1 as SEHNR and CDR2 as FQNEAQ (reference sequence). The trim removed 2 bases at V and 2 bases at J, leaving 10 bases unmatched. The CDR3 is 18 residues long. The CDR3, as DNA: TGTGCCAGCAGCTTACCCTGGGGGCTAGCGGGGACCTACAATGAGCAGTTCTTC. This translates into CASSLPWGLAGTYNEQFF.

The chain combines TRBV4-1 with TRBJ1-5; 7 bases line up with TRBD1. The CDR3 consists of 15 residues. The ends lost 3 bases at V and 4 bases at J; junction bases unmatched: 6. Germline V gene lookup returns CDR1 MGHRA and CDR2 YSYEKL. CDR3 in amino acids: CASSQGRTGNQPQHF. CDR3 DNA: TGCGCCAGCAGCCAGGGGAGGACAGGAAATCAGCCCCAGCATTTT.

The chain recombines TRBV4-2 with TRBJ1-1; no definite D call. There are 13 residues in the CDR3. V was clipped by 6 bases and J by 2 bases, with 10 bases between them. The germline gives CDR1 LGHNA, CDR2 YNFKEQ. CDR3 bases: TGTGCCAGCAGTCTAGGAGTAAACACTGAAGCTTTCTTT. Its protein product is CASSLGVNTEAFF.

The V and J genes are TRBV11-2 and TRBJ1-1; 7 bases agree with TRBD1. The CDR3 consists of 14 residues. Unmatched junction bases numbered 3, after V lost 4 bases and J lost 1 base. Germline CDR1 reads SGHAT; CDR2 reads FQNNGV. CDR3 in amino acids: CASSWYRGNTEAFF. CDR3 coding DNA: TGTGCCAGCAGCTGGTACAGGGGGAACACTGAAGCTTTCTTT.

The J gene is TRBJ2-7, the V gene TRBV7-9, with D perhaps matching TRBD2 (6 bases). The CDR3 has 12 amino acids. Germline CDR1 SEHNR, CDR2 FQNEAQ (reference sequence). The V and J ends lost 6 bases and 6 bases respectively, with 12 bases between them. The CDR3, as DNA: TGTGCCAGCAGTTTCGCGGGGATCGAGCAGTACTTC. Residues: CASSFAGIEQYF.

This chain joins TRBV30 and TRBJ1-6; D not resolved. Germline V gives CDR1 GTSNPN, CDR2 SVGIG (reference sequence). V was trimmed by 2 bases and J by 9 bases, leaving 11 bases between them. The CDR3 is made up of 13 amino acids. CDR3 DNA sequence: TGTGCCTGGAGTAATGGAGGAGGTTCACCCCTCCACTTT. It codes for CAWSNGGGSPLHF.

The chain employs TRBV19 and TRBJ1-5; TRBD1 is a possible D gene (6 bases). V lost 5 bases, J lost 0 bases, and 11 bases lay in between. Per germline, CDR1 LNHDA and CDR2 SQIVND (reference sequence). The CDR3 is 15 residues long. The CDR3 bases are TGTGCCAGTAGTTTCCGGGACATTAGCAATCAGCCCCAGCATTTT. Protein sequence: CASSFRDISNQPQHF. Filled out from reference TRBV19 and TRBJ1-5, the complete variable domain reads DGGITQSPKYLFRKEGQNVTLSCEQNLNHDAMYWYRQDPGQGLRLIYYSQIVNDFQKGDIAEGYSVSREKKESFPLTVTSAQKNPTAFYLCASSFRDISNQPQHFGDGTRLSIL.

CDR3 sequence (DNA): TGTGCCAGCAGCCCTTTAGGGGGTAAATATGAAGCTTTCTTT. It encodes CASSPLGGKYEAFF. The chain uses TRBV9 and TRBJ1-1, with D perhaps matching TRBD1 (6 bases). Germline assignment: CDR1 SGDLS and CDR2 YYNGEE. The V gene lost 4 bases and the J gene lost 7 bases, with 17 bases spanning the gap. The CDR3 contains 14 residues.

The chain combines TRBV4-3 with TRBJ2-3; the D is unclear. V lost 3 bases, J lost 2 bases, and 12 bases lay in between. Germline assignment: CDR1 LGHNA and CDR2 YSLEER. The CDR3 runs 15 residues. The CDR3: CASSHASRVTDTQYF. The DNA for the CDR3 is TGCGCCAGCAGCCACGCGAGTAGAGTCACAGATACGCAGTATTTT.